This T cell receptor beta chain was sequenced during a study of T cells in Graves' hyperthyroidism and ophthalmopathy (dated by TCRdb to the late 2010s). Regarding the research as a whole: Peripheral blood samples were taken at initial diagnosis, before any treatment was given. A discovery cohort of about a hundred patients, about 44 with Graves' ophthalmopathy and approximately 57 with stable Graves' hyperthyroidism, was used to find distinguishing TCR V-J signatures. An independent validation cohort of under 20 hyperthyroidism patients and roughly 16 patients who later progressed to ophthalmopathy tested prospective prediction of ophthalmopathy. The approximately 98 discovery patients were randomly divided into training and test sets at a 7:3 ratio. The study also compared thyroid tissue and blood T-cell repertoires from several Graves' hyperthyroidism patients. Following sampling, methimazole starting at 30 mg daily was given to hyperthyroidism patients, and high-dose intravenous methylprednisolone was given to ophthalmopathy patients. The paper describes TCR Vbeta CDR3 sequencing of around 140 peripheral blood samples, made up of fewer than 50 ophthalmopathy patients, 70 to 75 hyperthyroidism patients and 17 progressor patients.

TCR beta CDR3 regions were amplified from RNA transcripts. The TCR CDR3 was subjected to a first round of RT-PCR using the HTBI primer set and the Qiagen OneStep RT-PCR kit. A second multiplex PCR round built the libraries, followed by size selection and purification. The libraries were sequenced on an Illumina HiSeq2000 using paired-end 100 bp reads. For the original study's pipeline: SOAPnuke was used to process the raw data, with reads discarded if the reads contained adapters or uncalled bases, had a mean Phred below 15, or lacked an exact constant-primer or identifier match. High-quality paired reads were merged using COPE v1.2.5, and each unique nucleotide sequence was defined as a clonotype. Clonotypes were aligned to IMGT TRBV, TRBD and TRBJ reference segments using MiTCR v1.1. The analysis was restricted to V-J combinations with a frequency above 0.0001, which together covered just over 99% of the repertoires. A TCS score was defined as the ratio of F50 (clonal expansion) to E x V (chaos), with BLOSUM62-based TCRdist applied between CDR3 peptides within each V-J. Welch's t-statistics and random forest reduced 500 to 550 V-J features to roughly 13, which were used in a naive Bayes classifier (R e1071). Using fastp trimming at Q25 and MiXCR clonotype assembly, TCRdb reanalyzed the public sequencing data and kept in-frame beta chains. One record per CDR3 amino acid sequence lists the most common genes and DNA. It is TCRdb's table, rather than the study itself, that gives the V and J calls and clone size. For this sample there are about 640,000 distinct CDR3 sequences; roughly 20% appear just once. Clones ranked in the top ten supply 30% to 40% of the sample.

Counted from cysteine to phenylalanine, this CDR3 has 14 amino acids. The sequence is cut down to CDR3 DNA, 42 bases in frame from base 1. V is shortened by 5 bases, J by 2 bases, and the region joining them spans 11 bases. CDR1 SGHRS and CDR2 YFSETQ were looked up in the germline V gene. Moderately to severely active disease, a Clinical Activity Score of at least 3, a NOSPECS grade of at least 4, and a duration under 3 months were present in ophthalmopathy patients. Exclusion was applied to patients with uncontrolled infections, other autoimmune diseases, pregnancy or lactation. Clinical symptoms, serum thyroxine and TRAb, thyroid ultrasound, and orbital computed tomography formed the basis for the diagnoses. PBMCs were isolated from 7.5 to 10 ml of fresh peripheral blood by Ficoll-Paque density gradient centrifugation. Trizol reagent was used to extract total RNA, and RNA quality was then checked on an Agilent 2100 Bioanalyzer.

Here is what the overall study found, with its caveats: During validation, the model predicted progression to ophthalmopathy a median of about 5.9 months ahead of onset, with more than 55% sensitivity and about 75% specificity. Most expanded thyroid clonotypes (frequency above 0.001) were also detected in blood, suggesting blood repertoires may reflect thyroid immune responses. No statistical method was used to set the sample size in advance, and investigators knew the group allocation. Ophthalmopathy was separated from stable hyperthyroidism by a 13 V-J signature model, with about 86% sensitivity and about 84% specificity obtained in cross-validation and 80%/75% obtained in testing.

Concerning this clonotype itself: Its antigen is still unknown. There are no base qualities to consult, and no much larger clone falls within one base.

Recombination linked TRBV5-1 to TRBJ2-1; the D gene may be TRBD1 or TRBD2, since each aligns over 5 bases. The sequenced sample consisted of blood. The TCR originated in a man aged 30-40 years with Graves' ophthalmopathy. Here the CDR3 is given as CASRGEYPYNEQFF. The DNA is as follows: TGCGCCAGCAGGGGGGAATACCCCTACAATGAGCAGTTCTTC.